Below, one TCR beta chain is given with its context. Its antigen has not been determined. One base away there is no much larger clone; base qualities are not given. RNA was extracted from bulk unsorted tissue and checked for quality with a NanoDrop ND-1000 and an Agilent 2100. The normal lung samples consisted of distant non-tumor tissue collected more than 3 cm from the tumor edge. Newly diagnosed lung cancer patients without prior chemotherapy who had been admitted for thoracic surgery in China between August and November 2014 were enrolled as donors. The study excluded patients who had received radiotherapy or chemotherapy before or who had another cancer at the same time. Surgical tissue pieces of about 1-2.1 cm3 were preserved in RNAlater solution and stored at -80 °C until use. Library preparation was by multiplex PCR. This sample was sequenced with an Illumina HiSeq 2500. Following protocols modified from ARM-PCR, the researchers constructed TCRbeta libraries through three rounds of nested PCR with primers (Table S4). Before sequencing, PCR products in the 200-500 bp range were cut out of the gel and cleaned up using the QIAquick gel extraction kit. As for the authors' bioinformatics: Reads were cleaned with Trimmomatic, merged with FLASH into complete CDR3 sequences, and assigned to V(D)J germline segments with MiTCR. Clonal diversity was computed as the inverse Simpson's index with VDJtools. In-frame sequences without a premature stop codon were defined as productive reads. The public reads were run again by TCRdb, first through fastp at Q25 and then through MiXCR, and only productive beta chains were kept. One record per CDR3 amino acid sequence lists the most common genes and DNA. The V and J calls and clone size are TCRdb's, not the authors'. The sample profile shows approximately 100,000 distinct CDR3 sequences; 62% of them were found once. 15% to 20% of the sample is held by the ten biggest clonotypes.

The sample originates from a study of tumor and adjacent non-tumor tissue in lung cancer (dated by TCRdb to between 2018 and 2020). About the full investigation: Of the cohort, 11 to 12 patients had adenocarcinoma, 2 had squamous cell carcinoma and 1 had small cell lung cancer. Ages among the 15 or so patients ranged from about 31 to 80 years, there were about ten men and 5 women, and disease was at TNM stage I to III. Sequencing generated a total of around 120 million productive TCRbeta reads, averaging approximately 3.8 million reads per sample. Bulk TCRbeta repertoires were compared between lung tumor tissue and matched distant non-tumor lung tissue obtained from about 16 lung cancer patients. For each patient, one tumor sample and one normal lung sample were taken, giving about 29 paired specimens that underwent TCRbeta CDR3 sequencing. Points the paper makes about the study in general: Neither the sequencing platform nor unique molecular identifiers are named or mentioned anywhere in the methods. Younger patients had significantly higher TCR diversity, and higher tumor TCR diversity was associated with shorter overall and disease-free survival. Tumor tissue showed significantly greater TCR diversity (inverse Simpson) than normal lung tissue (approximately 400 vs 170, P = 0.0075, Mann-Whitney U test). The top 100 clones made up a significantly larger cumulative share of the repertoire in normal lung than in tumor tissue. The cohort had only about 14 patients, and the authors noted that larger samples and more detailed clinical data are needed. Peripheral blood was not sequenced, so blood TCRbeta repertoires were not examined in the lung cancer patients of the study.

As encoded in the germline V gene (reference sequence), CDR1 is DFQATT while CDR2 is SNEGSKA. There are 14 amino acids in the CDR3, from cysteine to phenylalanine inclusive. The entry retains the CDR3 DNA only, 42 bases that are in frame from base 1. The junction shows trimming of 6 bases on V and 2 bases on J, plus 14 bases between the germline ends. Recombination connected TRBV20-1 to TRBJ1-5; the D gene is unclear. The receptor's source is a man aged 55 to 70 with non-small cell lung cancer. Source material: distant non-tumor lung tissue. The CDR3 protein: CSAIEGYGNQPQHF. The DNA sequence is given as TGCAGTGCAATTGAGGGTTATGGCAATCAGCCCCAGCATTTT.